This entry lists 13 T cell receptor beta chains sequenced from one sample in a study of response to subunit inactivated influenza vaccine. MiXCR, applied by TCRdb to the RT-PCR reads, yields one record per CDR3 protein. The sample carries approximately 570,000 distinct CDR3 sequences, about 7.6% recorded once. The sample in question was PBMCs from blood, obtained roughly 24 months after vaccination. These receptors were taken from a man in his fifties or sixties who received an inactivated influenza vaccine.

The table lists this clonotype with many counts. The V call is TRBV7-9, the J call TRBJ2-1; TRBD2 agrees at 7 bases. Germline V CDR1 and CDR2: SEHNR, FQNEAQ (reference sequence). There are 15 residues in the CDR3. V lost 6 bases to trimming and J lost 4 bases; unmatched junction nucleotides: 9. CDR3 bases: TGTGCCAGCAGTCCCGGGGTAGCGGGTTACAATGAGCAGTTCTTC. It is translated as CASSPGVAGYNEQFF.

A single count supports this clonotype. V and J are TRBV5-5 and TRBJ1-5; possibly TRBD1 for D (5 bases). The germline V gene encodes CDR1 SGHKS and CDR2 YYEKEE (reference sequence). V lost 2 bases to trimming and J lost 2 bases, with 11 bases between them. The CDR3 is 15 residues long. CDR3 in DNA: TGTGCCAGCAGCTTTTGGCAGGGCGGCAATCAGCCCCAGCATTTT. This encodes CASSFWQGGNQPQHF.

This clonotype was picked up a small number of times. V is TRBV12-3 or TRBV12-4 and J is TRBJ2-7; a possible D gene is TRBD2 (8 bases). The CDR3 consists of 15 residues. Trimming pared 5 bases from V and 5 bases from J, leaving 19 bases between. The CDR3 here is CASSPRTGLADEQYF. CDR3 DNA sequence: TGTGCCAGCAGTCCCAGGACAGGACTAGCCGACGAGCAGTACTTC.

The chain couples TRBV20-1 to TRBJ2-5; D not certain. Trimming cost V 7 bases and J 1 base, with 4 bases left between them. Germline CDR1 is DFQATT and CDR2 is SNEGSKA (reference sequence). This CDR3 spans 10 amino acids. The CDR3 sequence: CSVPQETQYF. The CDR3 bases are TGCAGTGTCCCCCAAGAGACCCAGTACTTC.

This clonotype was counted many times. V and J are TRBV2 and TRBJ2-2, with D unclear. Germline V CDR1 and CDR2: SNHLY, FYNNEI. Trimming removed 3 bases from V and 0 bases from J, with 8 bases in between. CDR3 size: 15 residues. The CDR3 region is CASSEDNPNTGELFF. The CDR3, as DNA: TGTGCCAGCAGTGAGGATAACCCGAACACCGGGGAGCTGTTTTTT.

The J gene is TRBJ2-1, the V gene TRBV12-3 or TRBV12-4, with a tentative D call TRBD2 (5 bases). The CDR3 has 15 amino acids. The V gene lost 6 bases and the J gene lost 2 bases, with 14 bases spanning the gap. CDR3 sequence: CASRDPRGTYNEQFF. CDR3 coding DNA: TGTGCCAGCAGAGACCCCCGGGGTACCTACAATGAGCAGTTCTTC.

The genes are TRBV20-1 and TRBJ1-5; the match to TRBD1 covers 9 bases. CDR1 is DFQATT and CDR2 is SNEGSKA in the germline V gene (reference sequence). This CDR3 region has 14 residues. V lost 2 bases and J lost 4; bases outside the gene matches: 3. For the CDR3, the DNA is TGCAGTGCTAGAACAGGGGGCGGGAATCAGCCCCAGCATTTT. Its translation is CSARTGGGNQPQHF.

This clonotype was recorded many times. V and J are TRBV7-2 and TRBJ1-3; D is perhaps TRBD1 (5 bases). The CDR3 contains 14 residues. V was cut by 3 bases and J by 8 bases, with 14 bases left in between. Germline CDR1 reads SGHTA; CDR2 reads FQGNSA. The CDR3 DNA follows: TGTGCCAGCAGCTTTGGGGTTATGGGGGACACCATATATTTT. This encodes CASSFGVMGDTIYF.

This clonotype was found a few times. The rearrangement joins TRBV5-5 to TRBJ1-2; D call uncertain. Trimming cost V 0 bases and J 4 bases, with 13 bases left between them. Per germline, CDR1 SGHKS and CDR2 YYEKEE (reference sequence). There are 15 residues in the CDR3. The CDR3 bases are TGTGCCAGCAGCTTGGCCACCAGCCGAGCCTATGGCTACACCTTC. Amino acids: CASSLATSRAYGYTF.

V gene TRBV10-3 combines with J gene TRBJ2-7; D tentatively reads TRBD1 or TRBD2 (5 bases each). This CDR3 spans 14 amino acids. From germline, CDR1 is ENHRY and CDR2 SYGVKD. Trimming stripped 0 bases from V and 1 base from J, with 7 bases between. CDR3 nucleotide sequence: TGTGCCATCAGTGAGTCGTGGGGGTCCTACGAGCAGTACTTC. Protein sequence: CAISESWGSYEQYF.

This clonotype was detected a few times. V and J are TRBV5-4 and TRBJ2-1, with 7 bases lining up with TRBD1. V dropped 2 bases and J dropped 4; count of bases not matched to a gene: 6. Germline lookup yields CDR1 SGHNT and CDR2 YYREEE (reference sequence). This CDR3 comprises 15 residues. The CDR3 DNA reads TGTGCCAGCAGCTTTATGTTGACAGGGTACAATGAGCAGTTCTTC. It specifies CASSFMLTGYNEQFF. Filled out from reference TRBV5-4 and TRBJ2-1, the complete variable domain reads ETGVTQSPTHLIKTRGQQVTLRCSSQSGHNTVSWYQQALGQGPQFIFQYYREEENGRGNFPPRFSGLQFPNYSSELNVNALELDDSALYLCASSFMLTGYNEQFFGPGTRLTVL.

This clonotype was recorded a few times. This chain links TRBV27 with TRBJ2-7; no reliable D call. The CDR3 sequence is 13 residues long. Germline CDR1 MNHEY, CDR2 SMNVEV (reference sequence). V was trimmed by 5 bases and J by 0 bases, leaving 8 bases between them. The CDR3 loop is CASSLRPSYEQYF. The CDR3 DNA reads TGTGCCAGCAGTCTGCGGCCCTCCTACGAGCAGTACTTC.

As regards this clonotype: Germline is not matched at one junction end, which may reflect a read error. This chain links TRBV4-3 with TRBJ2-4, with 7 bases lining up with TRBD2. CDR1 and CDR2 (germline): LGHNA, YSLEER. The CDR3 runs 17 residues. The CDR3 region has the DNA TGCGCCAGCAGCCCGTCGAGCGGGAAGCTAGCCAAAAACATTCAGCACTTC. Translating gives CASSPSSGKLAKNIQHF.